This T cell receptor (beta chain) was obtained from a study of T cell changes during pregnancy in multiple sclerosis. The CDR3 totals 13 residues. The V and J ends lost 5 bases and 12 bases, in that order; junction bases with no gene match: 10. Germline CDR1 reads SGHDN; CDR2 reads FVKESK. Data came from immunoSEQ multiplex PCR; TCRdb stores just in-frame clones and leaves some out. The profile shows roughly 89,000 clones, 94% of them singletons. The genes are TRBV14 and TRBJ2-1, with 7 bases lining up with TRBD2. The receptor's source is a female donor in good health, enrolled as a control in a pregnancy study. The sample here was peripheral blood, taken after pregnancy. CDR3 nucleotide sequence: TGTGCCAGCAGCTTAATTAGCGGGTCGCCGCAGTTCTTC. Translation gives CASSLISGSPQFF.